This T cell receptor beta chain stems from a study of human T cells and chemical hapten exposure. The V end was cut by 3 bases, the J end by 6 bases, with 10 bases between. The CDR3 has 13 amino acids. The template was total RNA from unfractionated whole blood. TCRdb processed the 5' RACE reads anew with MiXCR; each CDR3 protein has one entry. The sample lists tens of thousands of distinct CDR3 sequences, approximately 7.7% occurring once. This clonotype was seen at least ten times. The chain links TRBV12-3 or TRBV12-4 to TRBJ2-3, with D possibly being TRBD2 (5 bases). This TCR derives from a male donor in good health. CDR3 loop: CASSLDRGDTQYF. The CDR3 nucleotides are TGTGCCAGCAGTTTGGACCGGGGTGATACGCAGTATTTT.